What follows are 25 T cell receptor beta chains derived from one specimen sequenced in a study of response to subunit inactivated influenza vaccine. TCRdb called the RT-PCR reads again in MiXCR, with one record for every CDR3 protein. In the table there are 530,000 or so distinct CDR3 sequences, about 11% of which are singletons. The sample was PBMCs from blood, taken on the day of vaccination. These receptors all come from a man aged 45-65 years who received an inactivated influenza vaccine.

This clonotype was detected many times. The CDR3 region has the DNA TGCAGCCTATGGGACAGGATCACAGATACGCAGTATTTT. The encoded protein is CSLWDRITDTQYF. This chain connects TRBV29-1 to TRBJ2-3; 8 bases fit TRBD1. The germline V gene encodes CDR1 SQVTM and CDR2 ANQGSEA. V dropped 8 bases and J dropped 2; count of bases not matched to a gene: 6. There are 13 residues in the CDR3.

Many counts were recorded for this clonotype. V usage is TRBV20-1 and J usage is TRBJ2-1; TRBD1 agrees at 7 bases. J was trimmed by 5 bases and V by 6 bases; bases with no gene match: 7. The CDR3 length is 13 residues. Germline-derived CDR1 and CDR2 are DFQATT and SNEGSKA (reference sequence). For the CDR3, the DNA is TGCAGTGCCCCTGGACAGGCCCACAATGAGCAGTTCTTC. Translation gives CSAPGQAHNEQFF.

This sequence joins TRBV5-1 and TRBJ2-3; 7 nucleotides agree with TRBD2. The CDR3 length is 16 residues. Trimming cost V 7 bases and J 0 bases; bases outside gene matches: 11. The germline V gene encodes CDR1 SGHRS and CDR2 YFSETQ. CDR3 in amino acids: CASGTGPGGSTDTQYF. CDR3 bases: TGCGCCAGCGGCACCGGACCCGGGGGGAGCACAGATACGCAGTATTTT. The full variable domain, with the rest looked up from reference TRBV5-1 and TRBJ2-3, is KAGVTQTPRYLIKTRGQQVTLSCSPISGHRSVSWYQQTPGQGLQFLFEYFSETQRNKGNFPGRFSGRQFSNSRSEMNVSTLELGDSALYLCASGTGPGGSTDTQYFGPGTRLTVL.

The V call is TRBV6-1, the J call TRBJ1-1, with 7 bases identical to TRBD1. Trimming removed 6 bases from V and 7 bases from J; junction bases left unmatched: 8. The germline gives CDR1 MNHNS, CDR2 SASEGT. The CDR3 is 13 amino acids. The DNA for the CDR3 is TGTGCCAGCAGGACGACAGGGCCTTTTGAAGCTTTCTTT. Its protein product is CASRTTGPFEAFF.

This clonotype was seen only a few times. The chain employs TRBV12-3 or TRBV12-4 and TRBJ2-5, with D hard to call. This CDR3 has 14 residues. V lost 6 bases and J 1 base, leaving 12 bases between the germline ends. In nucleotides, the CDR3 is TGTGCCAGCAGGCTGTATGAGGCCCAAGAGACCCAGTACTTC. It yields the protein CASRLYEAQETQYF.

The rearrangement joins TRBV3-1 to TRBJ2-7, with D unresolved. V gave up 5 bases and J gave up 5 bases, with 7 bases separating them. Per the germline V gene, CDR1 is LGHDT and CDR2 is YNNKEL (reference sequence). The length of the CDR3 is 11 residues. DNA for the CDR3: TGTGCCAGCAGCACTTACCACGAGCAGTACTTC. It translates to CASSTYHEQYF.

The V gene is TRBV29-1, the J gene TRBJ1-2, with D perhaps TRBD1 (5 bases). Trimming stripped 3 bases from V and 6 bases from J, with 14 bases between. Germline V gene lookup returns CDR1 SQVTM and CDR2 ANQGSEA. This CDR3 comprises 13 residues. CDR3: CSVDWQGGNGYTF. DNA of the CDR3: TGCAGCGTTGATTGGCAGGGAGGGAATGGCTACACCTTC. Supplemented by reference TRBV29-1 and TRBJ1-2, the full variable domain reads SAVISQKPSRDICQRGTSLTIQCQVDSQVTMMFWYRQQPGQSLTLIATANQGSEATYESGFVIDKFPISRPNLTFSTLTVSNMSPEDSSIYLCSVDWQGGNGYTFGSGTRLTVV.

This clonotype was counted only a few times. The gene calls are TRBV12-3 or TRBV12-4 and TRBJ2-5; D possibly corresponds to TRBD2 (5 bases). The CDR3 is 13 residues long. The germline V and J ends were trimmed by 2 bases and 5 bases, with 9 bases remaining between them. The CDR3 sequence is CASSLRLRETQYF. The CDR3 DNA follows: TGTGCCAGCAGTTTAAGACTACGGGAGACCCAGTACTTC.

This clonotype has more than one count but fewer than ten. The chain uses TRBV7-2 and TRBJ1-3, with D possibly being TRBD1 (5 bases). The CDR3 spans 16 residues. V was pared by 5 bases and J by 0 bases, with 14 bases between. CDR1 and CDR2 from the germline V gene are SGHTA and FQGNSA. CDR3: CASSVGPTGSGNTIYF. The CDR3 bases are TGTGCCAGCAGCGTGGGACCTACCGGCTCTGGAAACACCATATATTTT.

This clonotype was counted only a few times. The CDR3 bases are TGTGCCAGCAGTCGGGGACTAGCTGTGACCGATGAGCAGTTCTTC. Its translation is CASSRGLAVTDEQFF. The rearrangement uses TRBV9 and TRBJ2-1; 9 bases agree with TRBD2. There are 15 residues in the CDR3. Trimming took 5 bases from V and 8 from J; bases not matched to a gene: 11. Germline lookup yields CDR1 SGDLS and CDR2 YYNGEE.

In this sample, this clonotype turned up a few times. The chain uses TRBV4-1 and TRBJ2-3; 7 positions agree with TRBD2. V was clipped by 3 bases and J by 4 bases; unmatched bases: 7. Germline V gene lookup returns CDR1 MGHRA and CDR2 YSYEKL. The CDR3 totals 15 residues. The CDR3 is CASSQKRGGPDTQYF. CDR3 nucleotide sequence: TGCGCCAGCAGCCAGAAGCGGGGCGGGCCAGATACGCAGTATTTT.

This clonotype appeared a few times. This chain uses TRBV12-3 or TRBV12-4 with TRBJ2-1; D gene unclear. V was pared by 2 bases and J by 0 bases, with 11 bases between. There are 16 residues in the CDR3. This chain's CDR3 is CASSLFGRSSYNEQFF. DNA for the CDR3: TGTGCCAGCAGTTTATTCGGACGGAGCTCCTACAATGAGCAGTTCTTC.

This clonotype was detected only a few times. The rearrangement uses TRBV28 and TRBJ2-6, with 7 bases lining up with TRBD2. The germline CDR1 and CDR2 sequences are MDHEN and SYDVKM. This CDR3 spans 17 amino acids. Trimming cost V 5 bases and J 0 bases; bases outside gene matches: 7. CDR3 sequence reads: CASSGREGLSGANVLTF. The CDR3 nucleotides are TGTGCCAGCAGTGGTAGGGAGGGTCTCTCTGGGGCCAACGTCCTGACTTTC.

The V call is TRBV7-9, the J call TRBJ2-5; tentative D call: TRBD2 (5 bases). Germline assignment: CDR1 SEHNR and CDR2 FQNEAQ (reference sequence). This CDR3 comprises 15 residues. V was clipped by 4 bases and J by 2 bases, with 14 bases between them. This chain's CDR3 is CASSSAGVGQETQYF. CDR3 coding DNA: TGTGCCAGCAGCTCCGCCGGGGTCGGGCAAGAGACCCAGTACTTC.

As DNA, the CDR3 is TGTGCCAGCAGCTCCCTCGGGTGGGGACGCGAAATGAACACTGAAGCTTTCTTT. Its protein is CASSSLGWGREMNTEAFF. The V call is TRBV11-2, the J call TRBJ1-1, with a weak D call TRBD1 (5 bases). This CDR3 comprises 18 residues. Deletions cut 4 bases from V and 0 bases from J, with 21 bases between. The germline CDR1 and CDR2 sequences are SGHAT and FQNNGV.

CDR3 sequence: CASTLRGGQRKETQYF. The CDR3 DNA is TGTGCCAGCACTCTCCGGGGGGGACAGCGAAAAGAGACCCAGTACTTC. V and J are TRBV12-3 or TRBV12-4 and TRBJ2-5, with D possibly being TRBD2 (8 bases). The CDR3 runs 16 residues. The V gene lost 7 bases and the J gene lost 3 bases, with 21 bases spanning the gap.

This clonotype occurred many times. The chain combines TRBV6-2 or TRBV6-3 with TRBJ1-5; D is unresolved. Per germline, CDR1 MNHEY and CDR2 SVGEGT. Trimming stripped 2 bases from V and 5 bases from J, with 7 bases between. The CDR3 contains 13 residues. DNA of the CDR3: TGTGCCAGCAGTTACCGAGTCGATCAGCCCCAGCATTTT. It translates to CASSYRVDQPQHF.

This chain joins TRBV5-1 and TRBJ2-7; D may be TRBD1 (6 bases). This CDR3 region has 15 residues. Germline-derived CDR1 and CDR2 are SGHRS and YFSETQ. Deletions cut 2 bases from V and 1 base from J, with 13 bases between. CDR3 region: CASSFPGGTSYEQYF. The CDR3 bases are TGCGCCAGCAGCTTTCCAGGTGGGACATCCTACGAGCAGTACTTC.

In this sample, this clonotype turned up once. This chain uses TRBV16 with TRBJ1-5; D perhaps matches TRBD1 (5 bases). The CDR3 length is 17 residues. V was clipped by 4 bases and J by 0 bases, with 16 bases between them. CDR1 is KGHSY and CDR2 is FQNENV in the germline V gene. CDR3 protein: CASSPPQGKASNQPQHF. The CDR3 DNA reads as TGTGCCAGCAGCCCCCCCCAGGGAAAGGCTAGCAATCAGCCCCAGCATTTT. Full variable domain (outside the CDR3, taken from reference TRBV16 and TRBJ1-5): GEEVAQTPKHLVRGEGQKAKLYCAPIKGHSYVFWYQQVLKNEFKFLISFQNENVFDETGMPKERFSAKCLPNSPCSLEIQATKLEDSAVYFCASSPPQGKASNQPQHFGDGTRLSIL.

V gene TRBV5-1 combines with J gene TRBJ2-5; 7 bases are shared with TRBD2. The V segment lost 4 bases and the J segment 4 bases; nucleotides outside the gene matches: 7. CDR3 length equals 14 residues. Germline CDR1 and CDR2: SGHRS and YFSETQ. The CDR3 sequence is CASSAGRSGETQYF. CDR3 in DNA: TGCGCCAGCAGCGCCGGGAGGTCTGGAGAGACCCAGTACTTC.

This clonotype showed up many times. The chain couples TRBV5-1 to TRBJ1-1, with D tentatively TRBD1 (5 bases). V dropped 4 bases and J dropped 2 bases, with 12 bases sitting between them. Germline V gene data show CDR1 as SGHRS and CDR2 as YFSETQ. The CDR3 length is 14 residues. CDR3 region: CASSGGVSNTEAFF. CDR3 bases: TGCGCCAGCAGCGGGGGGGTCTCCAACACTGAAGCTTTCTTT.

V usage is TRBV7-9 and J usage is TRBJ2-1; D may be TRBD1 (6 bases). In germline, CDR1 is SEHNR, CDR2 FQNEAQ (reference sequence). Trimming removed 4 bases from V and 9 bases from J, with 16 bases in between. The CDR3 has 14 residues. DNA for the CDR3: TGTGCCAGCAGCTATCCCCAACAGGGCGGTGAGCAGTTCTTC. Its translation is CASSYPQQGGEQFF. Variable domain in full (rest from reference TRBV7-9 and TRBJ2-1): DTGVSQNPRHKITKRGQNVTFRCDPISEHNRLYWYRQTLGQGPEFLTYFQNEAQLEKSRLLSDRFSAERPKGSFSTLEIQRTEQGDSAMYLCASSYPQQGGEQFFGPGTRLTVL.

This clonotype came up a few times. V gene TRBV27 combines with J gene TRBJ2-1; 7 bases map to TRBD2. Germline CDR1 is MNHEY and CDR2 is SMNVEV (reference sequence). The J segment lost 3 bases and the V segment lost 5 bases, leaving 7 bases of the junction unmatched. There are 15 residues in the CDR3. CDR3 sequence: CASSPGTTGYNEQFF. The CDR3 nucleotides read TGTGCCAGCAGTCCCGGGACTACGGGCTACAATGAGCAGTTCTTC.

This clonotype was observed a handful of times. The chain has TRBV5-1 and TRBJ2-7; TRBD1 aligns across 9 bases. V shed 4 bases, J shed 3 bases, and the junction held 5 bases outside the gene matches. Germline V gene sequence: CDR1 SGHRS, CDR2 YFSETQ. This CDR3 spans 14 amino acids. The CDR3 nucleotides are TGCGCCAGCAGCCTAAGACAGGGGGTCTACGAGCAGTACTTC. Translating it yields CASSLRQGVYEQYF.

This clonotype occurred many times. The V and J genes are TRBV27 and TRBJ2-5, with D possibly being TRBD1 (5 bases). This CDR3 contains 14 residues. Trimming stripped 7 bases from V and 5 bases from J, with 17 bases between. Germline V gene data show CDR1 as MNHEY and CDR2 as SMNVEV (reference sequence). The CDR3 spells CASNTLGHRETQYF. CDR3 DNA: TGTGCCAGCAACACTCTTGGACACAGGGAGACCCAGTACTTC.